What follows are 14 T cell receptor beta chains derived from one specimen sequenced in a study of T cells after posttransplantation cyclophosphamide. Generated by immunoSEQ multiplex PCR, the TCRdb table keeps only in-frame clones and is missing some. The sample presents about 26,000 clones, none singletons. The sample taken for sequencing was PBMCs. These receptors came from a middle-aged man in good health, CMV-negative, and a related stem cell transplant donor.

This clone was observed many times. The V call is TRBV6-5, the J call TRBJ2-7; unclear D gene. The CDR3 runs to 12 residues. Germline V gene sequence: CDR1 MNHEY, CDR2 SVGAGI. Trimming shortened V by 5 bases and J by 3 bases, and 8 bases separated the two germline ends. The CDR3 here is CASSPTGYEQYF. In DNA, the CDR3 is TGTGCCAGCAGTCCCACTGGCTACGAGCAGTACTTC.

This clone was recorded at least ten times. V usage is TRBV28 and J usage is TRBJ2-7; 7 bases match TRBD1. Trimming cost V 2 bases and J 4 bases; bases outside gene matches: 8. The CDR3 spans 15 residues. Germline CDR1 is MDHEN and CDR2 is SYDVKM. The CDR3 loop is CASSLTTGTVYEQYF. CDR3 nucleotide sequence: TGTGCCAGCAGTTTAACAACCGGGACAGTTTACGAGCAGTACTTC. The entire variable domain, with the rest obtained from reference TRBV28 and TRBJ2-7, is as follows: DVKVTQSSRYLVKRTGEKVFLECVQDMDHENMFWYRQDPGLGLRLIYFSYDVKMKEKGDIPEGYSVSREKKERFSLILESASTNQTSMYLCASSLTTGTVYEQYFGPGTRLTVT.

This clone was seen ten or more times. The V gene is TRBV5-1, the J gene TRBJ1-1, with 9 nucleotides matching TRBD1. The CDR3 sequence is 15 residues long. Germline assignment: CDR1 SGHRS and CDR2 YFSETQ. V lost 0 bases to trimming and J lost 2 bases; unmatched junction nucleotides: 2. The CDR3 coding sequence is TGCGCCAGCAGCTTGGGACAGGGGGTAAACACTGAAGCTTTCTTT. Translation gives CASSLGQGVNTEAFF.

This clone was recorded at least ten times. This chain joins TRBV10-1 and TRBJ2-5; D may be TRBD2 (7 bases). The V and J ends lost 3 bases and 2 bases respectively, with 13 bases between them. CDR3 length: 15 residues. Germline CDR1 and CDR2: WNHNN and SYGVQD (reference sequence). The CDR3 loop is CASSDGGGGQETQYF. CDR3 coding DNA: TGCGCCAGCAGTGATGGGGGAGGGGGTCAAGAGACCCAGTACTTC.

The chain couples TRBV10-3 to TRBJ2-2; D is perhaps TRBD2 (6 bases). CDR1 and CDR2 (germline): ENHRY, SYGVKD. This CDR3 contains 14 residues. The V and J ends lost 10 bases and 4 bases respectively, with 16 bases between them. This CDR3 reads CASTGTASTGELFF. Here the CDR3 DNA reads TGTGCCAGCACTGGGACTGCGAGCACCGGGGAGCTGTTTTTT.

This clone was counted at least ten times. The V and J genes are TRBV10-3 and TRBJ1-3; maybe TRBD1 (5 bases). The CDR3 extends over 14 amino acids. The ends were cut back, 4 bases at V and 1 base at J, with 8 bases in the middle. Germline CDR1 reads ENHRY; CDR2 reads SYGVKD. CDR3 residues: CAISAGVSGNTIYF. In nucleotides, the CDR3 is TGTGCCATCAGTGCGGGGGTGTCTGGAAACACCATATATTTT.

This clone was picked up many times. CDR3 bases: TGTGCCAGCAGCTTACAGGGGCCAAGCTCCTACGAGCAGTACTTC. As protein: CASSLQGPSSYEQYF. This sequence joins TRBV7-3 and TRBJ2-7, with D tentatively TRBD1 (6 bases). CDR1 is SGHTA, CDR2 FQGTGA, per germline. Trimming stripped 2 bases from V and 0 bases from J, with 11 bases between. This CDR3 is built from 15 residues.

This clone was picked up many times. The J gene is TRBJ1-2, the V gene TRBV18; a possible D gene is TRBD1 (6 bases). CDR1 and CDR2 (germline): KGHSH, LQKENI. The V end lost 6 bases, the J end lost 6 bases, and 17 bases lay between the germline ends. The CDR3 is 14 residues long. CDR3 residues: CASSPTGISNGYTF. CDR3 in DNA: TGTGCCAGCTCCCCGACAGGCATCAGCAATGGCTACACCTTC.

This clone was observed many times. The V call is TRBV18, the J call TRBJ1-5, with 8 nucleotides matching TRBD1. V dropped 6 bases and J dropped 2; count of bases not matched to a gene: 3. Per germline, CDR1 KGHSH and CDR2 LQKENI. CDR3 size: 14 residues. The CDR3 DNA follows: TGTGCCAGCTCGCCAGGGGGCCGCAATCAGCCCCAGCATTTT. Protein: CASSPGGRNQPQHF.

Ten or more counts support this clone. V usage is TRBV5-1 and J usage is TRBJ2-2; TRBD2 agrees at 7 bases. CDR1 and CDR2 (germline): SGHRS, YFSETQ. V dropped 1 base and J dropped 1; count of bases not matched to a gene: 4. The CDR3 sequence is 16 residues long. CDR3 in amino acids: CASSLSSGQNTGELFF. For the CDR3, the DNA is TGCGCCAGCAGCTTGTCTAGCGGCCAGAACACCGGGGAGCTGTTTTTT.

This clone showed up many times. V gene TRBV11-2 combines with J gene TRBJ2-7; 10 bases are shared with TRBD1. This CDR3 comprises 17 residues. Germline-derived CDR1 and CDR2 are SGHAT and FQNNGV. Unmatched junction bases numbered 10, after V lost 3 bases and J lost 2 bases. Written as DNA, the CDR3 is TGTGCCAGCAGCTTTTCCACGGGACAGGGGATACCCTACGAGCAGTACTTC. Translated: CASSFSTGQGIPYEQYF.

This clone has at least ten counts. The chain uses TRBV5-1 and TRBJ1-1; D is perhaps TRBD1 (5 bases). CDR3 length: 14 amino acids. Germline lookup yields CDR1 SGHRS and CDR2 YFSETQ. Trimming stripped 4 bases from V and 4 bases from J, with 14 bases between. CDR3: CASSPSGLGTEAFF. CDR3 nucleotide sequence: TGCGCCAGCAGCCCCTCAGGGTTGGGCACTGAAGCTTTCTTT.

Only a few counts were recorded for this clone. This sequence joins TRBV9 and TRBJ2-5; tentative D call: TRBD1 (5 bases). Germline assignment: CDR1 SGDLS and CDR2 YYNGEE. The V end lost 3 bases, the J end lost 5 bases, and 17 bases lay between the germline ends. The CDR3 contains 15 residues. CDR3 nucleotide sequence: TGTGCCAGCAGCGCAAGGGGCGGTGTCACGGAGACCCAGTACTTC. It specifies CASSARGGVTETQYF.

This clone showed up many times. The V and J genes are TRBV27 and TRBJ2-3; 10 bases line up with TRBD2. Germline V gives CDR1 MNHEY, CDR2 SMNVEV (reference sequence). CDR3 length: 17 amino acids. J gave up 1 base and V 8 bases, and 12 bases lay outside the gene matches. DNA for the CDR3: TGTGCCAGCCGCGTCTCTAGCGGGAGATGGGGCACAGATACGCAGTATTTT. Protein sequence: CASRVSSGRWGTDTQYF.